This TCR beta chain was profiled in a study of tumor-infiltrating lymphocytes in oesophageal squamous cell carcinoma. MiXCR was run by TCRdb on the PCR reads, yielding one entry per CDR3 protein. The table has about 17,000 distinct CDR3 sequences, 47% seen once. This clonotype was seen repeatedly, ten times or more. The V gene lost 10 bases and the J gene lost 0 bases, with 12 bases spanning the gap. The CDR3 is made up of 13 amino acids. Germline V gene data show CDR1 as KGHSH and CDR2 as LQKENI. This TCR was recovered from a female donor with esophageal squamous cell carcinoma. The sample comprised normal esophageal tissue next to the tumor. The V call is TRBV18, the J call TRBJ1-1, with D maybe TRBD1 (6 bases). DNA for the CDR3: TGTGCCAACAGGGAGGGGATGAACACTGAAGCTTTCTTT. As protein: CANREGMNTEAFF.